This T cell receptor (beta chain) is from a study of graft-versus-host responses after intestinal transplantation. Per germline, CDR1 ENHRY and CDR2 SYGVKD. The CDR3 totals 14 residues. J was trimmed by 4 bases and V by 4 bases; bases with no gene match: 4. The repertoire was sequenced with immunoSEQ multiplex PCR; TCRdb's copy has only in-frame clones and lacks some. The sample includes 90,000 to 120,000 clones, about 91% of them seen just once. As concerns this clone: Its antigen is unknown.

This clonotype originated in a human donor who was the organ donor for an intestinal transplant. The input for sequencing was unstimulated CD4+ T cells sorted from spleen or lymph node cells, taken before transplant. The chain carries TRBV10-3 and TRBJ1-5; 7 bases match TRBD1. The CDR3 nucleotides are TGTGCCATCAGTGCGGGGACAGAGAATCAGCCCCAGCATTTT. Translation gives CAISAGTENQPQHF.